These 18 T cell receptor beta chains originate from one sample sequenced in a study of T-cell reconstitution after alpha-beta-depleted transplantation in children. The TCRbeta library was prepared with unique molecular identifiers. TCRdb called the PCR reads again in MiXCR, with one record for every CDR3 protein. The sample shows more than 120,000 distinct CDR3 sequences, 8.8% of them seen only once. The specimen comprised PBMCs, mostly from graft donor cells, sampled 180 days after TCRalphabeta/CD19-depleted stem cell transplant. Receptors originate from a female patient aged 2-9 years who had a stem cell transplant for congenital amegakaryocytic thrombocytopenia, so the T cells may come from the graft donor.

There are many counts of this clonotype. This chain joins TRBV18 and TRBJ2-2; a possible D gene is TRBD1 (5 bases). The CDR3 extends over 18 amino acids. V was cut by 2 bases and J by 2 bases, with 18 bases left in between. The germline gives CDR1 KGHSH, CDR2 LQKENI. Here the CDR3 reads CASSPFDAGQINTGELFF. The DNA of the CDR3 is TGTGCCAGCTCACCATTCGACGCAGGGCAGATTAACACCGGGGAGCTGTTTTTT.

In this sample, this clonotype turned up many times. This chain joins TRBV4-1 and TRBJ2-2; D unclear. CDR3 length: 13 residues. V gave up 7 bases and J gave up 8 bases, with 14 bases separating them. CDR1 and CDR2 (germline): MGHRA, YSYEKL. In DNA form, the CDR3 reads TGCGCCAGCAAGTTTGCCCACGGAGGGGAGCTGTTTTTT. Translated: CASKFAHGGELFF.

The table lists this clonotype with many counts. The chain combines TRBV25-1 with TRBJ1-1, with D unclear. Deletions cut 0 bases from V and 2 bases from J, with 13 bases between. Per germline, CDR1 MGHDK and CDR2 SYGVNS. The CDR3 contains 16 residues. The CDR3 sequence is CASSEYRRTGNTEAFF. The CDR3 DNA reads as TGTGCCAGCAGTGAATATCGCAGGACCGGCAACACTGAAGCTTTCTTT.

This clonotype was observed at least ten times. The chain uses TRBV5-1 and TRBJ2-1; 9 bases match TRBD2. Unmatched junction bases numbered 25, after V lost 4 bases and J lost 8 bases. The CDR3 is 20 residues long. CDR1 and CDR2 (germline): SGHRS, YFSETQ. CDR3 DNA: TGCGCCAGCAGCGTTGGCTCAGGCGGGAGGGCCCTCATAACCCAACATGAGCAGTTCTTC. Translated: CASSVGSGGRALITQHEQFF.

This clonotype was seen many times. The V call is TRBV5-1, the J call TRBJ2-3; 15 bases are shared with TRBD2. This CDR3 comprises 17 residues. With V trimmed by 4 bases and J by 4 bases, 7 bases remained unmatched. Germline lookup yields CDR1 SGHRS and CDR2 YFSETQ. The CDR3 bases are TGCGCCAGCAGCCCGGGACTAGCGGGGGGAACGGCAGATACGCAGTATTTT. This gives the protein CASSPGLAGGTADTQYF.

The rearrangement joins TRBV15 to TRBJ2-2; 7 bases fit TRBD2. The CDR3 totals 15 residues. The junction had 8 bases not matched to a gene; V was cut back by 7 bases and J by 3 bases. Per germline, CDR1 LNHNV and CDR2 YYDKDF (reference sequence). CDR3 sequence reads: CATKKGGGDTGELFF. The CDR3 bases are TGTGCCACCAAAAAGGGCGGGGGAGACACCGGGGAGCTGTTTTTT.

This clonotype was found many times. This rearrangement joins TRBV7-2 to TRBJ2-1, with D maybe TRBD1 (5 bases). The ends were cut back, 2 bases at V and 4 bases at J, with 9 bases in the middle. CDR1 and CDR2 from the germline V gene are SGHTA and FQGNSA. This CDR3 contains 14 residues. CDR3 nucleotide sequence: TGTGCCAGCAGCTTATCTCAGGGATACAATGAGCAGTTCTTC. Translation gives CASSLSQGYNEQFF. Looking up the rest from reference TRBV7-2 and TRBJ2-1 gives the full variable domain: GAGVSQSPSNKVTEKGKDVELRCDPISGHTALYWYRQSLGQGLEFLIYFQGNSAPDKSGLPSDRFSAERTGGSVSTLTIQRTQQEDSAVYLCASSLSQGYNEQFFGPGTRLTVL.

This clonotype was observed many times. The chain recombines TRBV20-1 with TRBJ1-2, with a possible D match to TRBD1 (6 bases). CDR1 DFQATT and CDR2 SNEGSKA come from the germline V gene (reference sequence). Trimming stripped 4 bases from V and 4 bases from J, with 10 bases between. The CDR3 is 12 residues long. CDR3 nucleotide sequence: TGCAGTGCTACCACAGGGCTCTATGGCTACACCTTC. Encoded protein: CSATTGLYGYTF.

This clonotype was seen more than once but under ten times. The chain has TRBV24-1 and TRBJ2-5; D is unresolved. Between the trimmed V and J ends, which lost 3 bases and 0 bases, there was a span of 10 bases. Germline CDR1 KGHDR, CDR2 SFDVKD. The CDR3 extends over 15 amino acids. For the CDR3, the DNA is TGTGCCACCAGTGATCCTACTTGGTACCAAGAGACCCAGTACTTC. This translates into CATSDPTWYQETQYF.

This clonotype was seen just once. The genes are TRBV20-1 and TRBJ2-3, with D unclear. V dropped 5 bases and J dropped 1 base, with 16 bases sitting between them. This CDR3 has 15 residues. Germline CDR1 DFQATT, CDR2 SNEGSKA (reference sequence). In nucleotides, the CDR3 is TGCAGTGCTCGCATGGCCGGGCCTGGCACAGATACGCAGTATTTT. Protein sequence: CSARMAGPGTDTQYF.

This clonotype was detected ten times or more. The genes are TRBV5-1 and TRBJ2-7; the D is unclear. The CDR3 runs 14 residues. Germline CDR1 is SGHRS and CDR2 is YFSETQ. Trimming left V 1 base short and J 3 bases short, with 11 bases between. Here the CDR3 reads CASSLSQAYYEQYF. In DNA form, the CDR3 reads TGCGCCAGCAGCTTGAGTCAGGCTTACTACGAGCAGTACTTC.

The sample holds many counts of this clonotype. V and J are TRBV12-3 or TRBV12-4 and TRBJ1-5; 8 bases fit TRBD1. V was clipped by 5 bases and J by 5 bases; unmatched bases: 5. There are 14 residues in the CDR3. The CDR3 region has the DNA TGTGCCAGCAGTCCCTGGACAGGGCATCAGCCCCAGCATTTT. Its translation is CASSPWTGHQPQHF.

This clonotype was observed many times. The genes are TRBV7-9 and TRBJ2-5, with 7 nucleotides matching TRBD1. Germline V CDR1 and CDR2: SEHNR, FQNEAQ (reference sequence). CDR3 length equals 15 residues. The V and J ends lost 0 bases and 1 base, in that order; junction bases with no gene match: 2. CDR3 loop: CASSLASGGQETQYF. CDR3 DNA: TGTGCCAGCAGCTTAGCCTCAGGGGGCCAAGAGACCCAGTACTTC.

Ten or more counts support this clonotype. V usage is TRBV21-1 and J usage is TRBJ2-1; the table's D call, TRBD2, has no DNA check behind it. TRBV21-1 is a pseudogene segment. The CDR3 runs 17 residues. CDR3 nucleotides: TGTGCCAGCAGCACCTCGGGGGCTAGCGGGAGGAAGGATGAGCAGTTCTTC. This sequence encodes CASSTSGASGRKDEQFF.

This clonotype was observed at least ten times. V is TRBV6-1 and J is TRBJ2-4; D unclear. CDR1 is MNHNS and CDR2 is SASEGT in the germline V gene. V lost 4 bases and J 1 base, leaving 11 bases between the germline ends. The CDR3 has 15 residues. This CDR3 reads CASSGPVGAKNIQYF. For the CDR3, the DNA is TGTGCCAGCAGTGGGCCCGTGGGGGCCAAAAACATTCAGTACTTC.

This clonotype appeared many times. This chain uses TRBV12-3 or TRBV12-4 with TRBJ2-7, with 10 bases identical to TRBD2. J was trimmed by 2 bases and V by 5 bases; bases with no gene match: 0. CDR3 length: 13 residues. In DNA form, the CDR3 reads TGTGCCAGCAGTAGCGGGAGGGCCTACGAGCAGTACTTC. Its translation is CASSSGRAYEQYF.

This clonotype was seen many times. The chain recombines TRBV5-8 with TRBJ2-3; 15 bases match TRBD2. J lost 2 bases, V lost 4 bases, and 8 bases had no gene match. The CDR3 is 18 residues long. Germline loops: CDR1 SGHTS, CDR2 YDEGEE. CDR3 amino acids: CASSIWTSGRGVTDTQYF. DNA for the CDR3: TGTGCCAGCAGCATATGGACTAGCGGGAGGGGAGTCACAGATACGCAGTATTTT.

This clonotype was counted between two and nine times. The chain joins TRBV28 to TRBJ2-7; D gene unclear. The CDR3 has 14 amino acids. V dropped 5 bases and J dropped 4 bases, with 15 bases sitting between them. In germline, CDR1 is MDHEN, CDR2 SYDVKM. The CDR3, as DNA: TGTGCCAGCAGTCCCGGCCCCAGACCTTACGAGCAGTACTTC. Translating it yields CASSPGPRPYEQYF.